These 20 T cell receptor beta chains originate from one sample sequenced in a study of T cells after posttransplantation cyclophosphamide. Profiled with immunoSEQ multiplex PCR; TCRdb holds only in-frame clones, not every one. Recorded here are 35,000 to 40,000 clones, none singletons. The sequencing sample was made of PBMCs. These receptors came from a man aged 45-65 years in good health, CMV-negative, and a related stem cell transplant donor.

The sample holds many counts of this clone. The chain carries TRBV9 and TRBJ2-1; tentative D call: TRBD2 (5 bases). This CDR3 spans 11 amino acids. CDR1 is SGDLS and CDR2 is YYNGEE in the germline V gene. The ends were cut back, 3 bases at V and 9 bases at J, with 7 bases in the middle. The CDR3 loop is CASSGSGEQFF. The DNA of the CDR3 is TGTGCCAGCAGCGGGAGCGGTGAGCAGTTCTTC.

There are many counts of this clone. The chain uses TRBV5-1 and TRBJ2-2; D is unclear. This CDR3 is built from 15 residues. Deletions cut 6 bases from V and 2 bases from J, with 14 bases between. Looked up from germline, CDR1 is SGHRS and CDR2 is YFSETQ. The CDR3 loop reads CASTRQSYNTGELFF. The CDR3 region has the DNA TGCGCCAGCACGCGGCAAAGCTATAACACCGGGGAGCTGTTTTTT.

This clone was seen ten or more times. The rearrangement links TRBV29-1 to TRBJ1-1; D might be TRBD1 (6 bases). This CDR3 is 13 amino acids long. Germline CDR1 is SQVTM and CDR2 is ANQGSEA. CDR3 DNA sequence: TGCAGAGTTTTGGACAGCTGGAACACTGAAGCTTTCTTT. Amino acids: CRVLDSWNTEAFF.

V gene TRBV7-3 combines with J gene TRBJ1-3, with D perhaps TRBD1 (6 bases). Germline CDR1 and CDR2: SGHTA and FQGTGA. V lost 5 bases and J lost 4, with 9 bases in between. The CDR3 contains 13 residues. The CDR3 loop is CASSPGTGNTIYF. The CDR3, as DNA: TGTGCCAGCAGCCCCGGGACAGGAAACACCATATATTTT.

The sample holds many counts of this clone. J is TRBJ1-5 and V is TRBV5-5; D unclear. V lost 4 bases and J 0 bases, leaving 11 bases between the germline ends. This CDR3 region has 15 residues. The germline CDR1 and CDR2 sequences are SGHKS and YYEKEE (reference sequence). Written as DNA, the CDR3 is TGTGCCAGCAGCCTCTACTTGATTAGCAATCAGCCCCAGCATTTT. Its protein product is CASSLYLISNQPQHF. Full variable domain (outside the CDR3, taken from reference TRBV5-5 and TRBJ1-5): DAGVTQSPTHLIKTRGQQVTLRCSPISGHKSVSWYQQVLGQGPQFIFQYYEKEERGRGNFPDRFSARQFPNYSSELNVNALLLGDSALYLCASSLYLISNQPQHFGDGTRLSIL.

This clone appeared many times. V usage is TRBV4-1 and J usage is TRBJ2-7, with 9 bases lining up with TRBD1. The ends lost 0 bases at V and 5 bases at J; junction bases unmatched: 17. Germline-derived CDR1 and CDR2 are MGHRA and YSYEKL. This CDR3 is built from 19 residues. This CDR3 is CASSQDRQGQGRFVNEQYF. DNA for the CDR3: TGCGCCAGCAGCCAAGATCGACAGGGACAGGGCAGGTTTGTAAACGAGCAGTACTTC.

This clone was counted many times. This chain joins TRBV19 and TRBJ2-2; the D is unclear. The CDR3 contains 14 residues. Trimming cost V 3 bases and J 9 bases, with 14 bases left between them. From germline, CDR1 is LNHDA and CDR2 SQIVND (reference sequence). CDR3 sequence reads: CASSILEMGRELFF. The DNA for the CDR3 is TGTGCCAGTAGTATTTTGGAGATGGGTAGGGAGCTGTTTTTT.

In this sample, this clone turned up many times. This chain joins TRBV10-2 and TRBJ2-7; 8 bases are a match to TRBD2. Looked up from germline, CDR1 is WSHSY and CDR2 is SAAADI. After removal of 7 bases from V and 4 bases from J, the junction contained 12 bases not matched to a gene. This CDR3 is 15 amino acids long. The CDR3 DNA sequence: TGCGCCAGCACTGCGACGGGAGGGCCTCTGTACGAGCAGTACTTC. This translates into CASTATGGPLYEQYF.

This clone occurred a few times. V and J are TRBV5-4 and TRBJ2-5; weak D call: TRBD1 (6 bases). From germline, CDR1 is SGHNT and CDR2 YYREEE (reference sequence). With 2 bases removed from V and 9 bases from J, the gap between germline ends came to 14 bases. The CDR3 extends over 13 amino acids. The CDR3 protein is CASSFQQPGAQYF. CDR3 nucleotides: TGTGCCAGCAGCTTTCAACAGCCAGGGGCCCAGTACTTC.

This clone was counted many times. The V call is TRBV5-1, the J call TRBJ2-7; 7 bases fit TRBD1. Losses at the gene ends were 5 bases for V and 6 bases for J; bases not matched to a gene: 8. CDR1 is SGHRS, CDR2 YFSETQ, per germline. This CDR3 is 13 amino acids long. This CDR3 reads CASRFDRDGEQYF. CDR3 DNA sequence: TGCGCCAGCAGATTCGACAGGGATGGCGAGCAGTACTTC.

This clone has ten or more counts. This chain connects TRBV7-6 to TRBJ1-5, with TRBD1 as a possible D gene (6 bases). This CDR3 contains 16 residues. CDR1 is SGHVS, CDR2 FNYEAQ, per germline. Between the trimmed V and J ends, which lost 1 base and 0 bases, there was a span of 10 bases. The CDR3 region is CASSLGGLYSNQPQHF. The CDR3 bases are TGTGCCAGCAGCTTAGGGGGGCTATATAGCAATCAGCCCCAGCATTTT. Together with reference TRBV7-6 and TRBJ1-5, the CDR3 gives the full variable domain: GAGVSQSPRYKVTKRGQDVALRCDPISGHVSLYWYRQALGQGPEFLTYFNYEAQQDKSGLPNDRFSAERPEGSISTLTIQRTEQRDSAMYRCASSLGGLYSNQPQHFGDGTRLSIL.

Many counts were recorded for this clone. CDR3 loop: CASSQGNFGYGYTF. For the CDR3, the DNA is TGTGCCAGCAGCCAGGGGAATTTCGGCTATGGCTACACCTTC. The rearrangement links TRBV13 to TRBJ1-2; the D gene is possibly TRBD1 (6 bases). The CDR3 runs 14 residues. Trimming pared 5 bases from V and 4 bases from J, leaving 14 bases between. Looked up from germline, CDR1 is PRHDT and CDR2 is FYEKMQ (reference sequence).

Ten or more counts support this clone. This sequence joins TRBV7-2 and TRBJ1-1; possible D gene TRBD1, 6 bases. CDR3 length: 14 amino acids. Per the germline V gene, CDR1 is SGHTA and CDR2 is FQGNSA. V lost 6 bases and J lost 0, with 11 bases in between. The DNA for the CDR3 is TGTGCCAGCAGTAACAGGGATATGAACACTGAAGCTTTCTTT. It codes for CASSNRDMNTEAFF.

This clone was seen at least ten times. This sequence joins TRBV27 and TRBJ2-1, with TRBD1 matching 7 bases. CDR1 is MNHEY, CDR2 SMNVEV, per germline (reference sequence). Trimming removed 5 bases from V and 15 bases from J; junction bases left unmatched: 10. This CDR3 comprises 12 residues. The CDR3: CASSERGQNPFF. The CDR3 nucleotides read TGTGCCAGCAGTGAGAGGGGACAGAATCCGTTCTTC.

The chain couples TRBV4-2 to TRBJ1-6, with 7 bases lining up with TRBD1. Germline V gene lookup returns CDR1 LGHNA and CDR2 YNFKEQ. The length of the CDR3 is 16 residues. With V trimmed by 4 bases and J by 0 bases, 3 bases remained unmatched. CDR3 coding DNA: TGTGCCAGCAGCCCGACAGGGAGCTCCTATAATTCACCCCTCCACTTT. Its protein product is CASSPTGSSYNSPLHF.

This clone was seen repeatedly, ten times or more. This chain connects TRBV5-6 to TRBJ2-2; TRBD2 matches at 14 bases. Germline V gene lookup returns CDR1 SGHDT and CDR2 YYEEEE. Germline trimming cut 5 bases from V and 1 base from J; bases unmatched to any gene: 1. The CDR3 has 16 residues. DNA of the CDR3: TGTGCCAGCAGGGGACTAGCGGGGGAGAACACCGGGGAGCTGTTTTTT. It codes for CASRGLAGENTGELFF. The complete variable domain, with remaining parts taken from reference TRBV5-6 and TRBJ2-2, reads DAGVTQSPTHLIKTRGQQVTLRCSPKSGHDTVSWYQQALGQGPQFIFQYYEEEERQRGNFPDRFSGHQFPNYSSELNVNALLLGDSALYLCASRGLAGENTGELFFGEGSRLTVL.

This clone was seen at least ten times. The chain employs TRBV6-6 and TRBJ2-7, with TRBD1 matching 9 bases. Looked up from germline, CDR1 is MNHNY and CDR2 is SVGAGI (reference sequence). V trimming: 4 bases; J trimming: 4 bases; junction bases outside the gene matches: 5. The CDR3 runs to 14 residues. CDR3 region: CASSFPGQGYEQYF. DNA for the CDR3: TGTGCCAGCAGTTTCCCGGGACAGGGTTACGAGCAGTACTTC.

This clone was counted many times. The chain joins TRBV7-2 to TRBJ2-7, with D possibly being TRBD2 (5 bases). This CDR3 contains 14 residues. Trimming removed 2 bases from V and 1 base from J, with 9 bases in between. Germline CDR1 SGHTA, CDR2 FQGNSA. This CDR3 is CASSLYGDSYEQYF. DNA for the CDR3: TGTGCCAGCAGCTTATACGGGGATTCCTACGAGCAGTACTTC.

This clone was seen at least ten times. The CDR3 region is CASSLDRGDTDTQYF. CDR3 DNA sequence: TGCGCCAGCAGCTTGGATCGCGGGGACACAGATACGCAGTATTTT. The rearrangement links TRBV5-1 to TRBJ2-3; a weak D match, TRBD2 (6 bases). The CDR3 length is 15 residues. Deletions cut 0 bases from V and 2 bases from J, with 10 bases between. Germline V lookup: CDR1 SGHRS, CDR2 YFSETQ.

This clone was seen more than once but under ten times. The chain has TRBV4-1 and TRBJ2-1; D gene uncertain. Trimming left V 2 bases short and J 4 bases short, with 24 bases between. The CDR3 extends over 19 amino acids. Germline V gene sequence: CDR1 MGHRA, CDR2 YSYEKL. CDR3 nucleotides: TGCGCCAGCAGCCAATACAAGGCGGCTTCCTCAAACGGGTACAATGAGCAGTTCTTC. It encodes CASSQYKAASSNGYNEQFF.